This TCR beta chain was recovered during a study of T-cell memory formation after mild COVID-19 (dated by TCRdb to the early 2020s). The study in broad terms: Most TCR sequence clusters were specific to one of the two donors. T-cell clones expanding and contracting after mild COVID-19 in a couple of donors were tracked by longitudinal TCRalpha and TCRbeta repertoire sequencing. Two young, previously healthy adult volunteers, one female and one male, were included in the cohort. Overall study results and their limits: The study covered only two mild cases, and larger cohorts including severe cases with pre-infection samples were considered necessary. Some responding clones were detected in pre-infection memory, suggesting pre-existing cross-reactive memory T cells joined the SARS-CoV-2 response. Contracting CD4+ clones were located mainly in the CM and EM memory subsets, whereas CD8+ clones were found to be enriched in EMRA. From day 15 to 85, contracting clones showed balanced CD4/CD8 phenotypes, whereas a second wave of clones that expanded from day 15 to 37 leaned towards CD4+. Whether the second-wave clones peaking on day 37 were SARS-CoV-2 specific was not confirmed.

This clonotype was seen many times. This clone's antigen is unknown. Per-base quality was not reported, and no clone a single base away is much larger than it. Ficoll-Paque density gradient centrifugation was used to isolate PBMCs. Sequencing was performed on an Illumina NovaSeq 6000. cDNA libraries for TCRalpha and TCRbeta were prepared by 5'RACE using constant-segment primers, with sample barcodes and unique molecular identifiers added. Trizol reagent was used to extract RNA from every sample. Amplification of the libraries took two PCR steps, and the second step added a second sample barcode plus Illumina TruSeq adapters. Sequencing of the libraries was done on an Illumina NovaSeq, producing 2 x 150 bp paired-end reads. Under the source paper's analysis protocol: Reads were demultiplexed and collapsed into UMI-guided consensus sequences with migec v1.2.7. Using mixcr v2.1.11, UMI consensuses were aligned to TRA and TRB V and J templates and then assembled into clonotypes. A clonotype was counted as expanded or contracted only if both edgeR and NoisET called the change significant, with noise models trained on biological replicates. For edgeR calls, the cutoffs were a false discovery rate-adjusted p below 0.01 and a log2 fold-change threshold of 1. As an exploratory analysis of dynamics, PCA with hierarchical clustering was applied to max-normalized trajectories of the 1000 most abundant clonotypes. Separately sequenced CD4+ and CD8+ repertoires were used to assign a CD4 or CD8 phenotype to each responding clone. In-frame beta chains were kept once TCRdb had trimmed the public reads at Q25 with fastp and called clones with MiXCR. Entries are consolidated by CDR3 protein sequence, retaining the most common genes and DNA. The V and J calls shown here were made by TCRdb, not taken from the authors' results. The sample profile shows approximately 190,000 distinct CDR3 sequences; 18% of them were found once. Jointly, the top ten make up roughly 2.3% of the sample.

The cysteine opens and the phenylalanine closes a CDR3 of 16 amino acids. Kept here is only the CDR3 DNA, which spans 48 bases and is read in frame from base 1. As encoded in the germline V gene (reference sequence), CDR1 is SEHNR while CDR2 is FQNEAQ. V loses 4 bases, J loses 2 bases, and the germline ends lie 15 bases apart. Sequencing used PBMCs or a T cell subset sorted from them (not recorded which). The chain is encoded by TRBV7-9 joined to TRBJ1-5; TRBD1 is a possible D gene, resting on 6 matching bases. The receptor was isolated from an adult woman who had mild COVID-19 (a few samples of this study predate the infection). The sample titles of this study are shuffled in the database, so cell type and time point are left out; the donor was told from shared clones. In nucleotides, the sequence is TGTGCCAGCAGCTCGGGCATACCAGGGGGCAATCAGCCCCAGCATTTT. Translated, it gives CASSSGIPGGNQPQHF.